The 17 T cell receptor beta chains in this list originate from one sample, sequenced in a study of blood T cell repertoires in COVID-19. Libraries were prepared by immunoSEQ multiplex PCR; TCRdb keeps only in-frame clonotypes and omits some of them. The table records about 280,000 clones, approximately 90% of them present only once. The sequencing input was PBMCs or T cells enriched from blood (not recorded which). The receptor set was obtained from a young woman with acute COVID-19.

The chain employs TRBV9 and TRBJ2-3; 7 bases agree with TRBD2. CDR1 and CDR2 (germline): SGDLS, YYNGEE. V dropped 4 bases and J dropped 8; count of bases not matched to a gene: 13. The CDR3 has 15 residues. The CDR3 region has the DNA TGTGCCAGCAGCCTCCGGGACTACGAGGGAAGTACGCAGTATTTT. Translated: CASSLRDYEGSTQYF.

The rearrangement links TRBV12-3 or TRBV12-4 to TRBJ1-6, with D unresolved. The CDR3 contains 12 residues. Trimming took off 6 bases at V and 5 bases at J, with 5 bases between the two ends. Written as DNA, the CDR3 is TGTGCCAGCAGCCCCAATAATTCACCCCTCCACTTT. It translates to CASSPNNSPLHF.

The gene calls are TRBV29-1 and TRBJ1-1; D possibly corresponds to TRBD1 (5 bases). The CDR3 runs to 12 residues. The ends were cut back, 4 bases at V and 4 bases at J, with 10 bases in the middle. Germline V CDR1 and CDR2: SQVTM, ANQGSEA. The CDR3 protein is CSVVRQGTEAFF. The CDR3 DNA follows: TGCAGCGTTGTGAGGCAGGGCACTGAAGCTTTCTTT.

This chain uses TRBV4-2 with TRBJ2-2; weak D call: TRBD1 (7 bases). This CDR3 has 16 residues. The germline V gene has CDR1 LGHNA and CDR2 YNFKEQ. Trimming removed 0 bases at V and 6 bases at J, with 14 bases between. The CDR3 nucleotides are TGTGCCAGCAGCCAAGATCCAGCAGGGGGGTCCGGGGAGCTGTTTTTT. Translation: CASSQDPAGGSGELFF.

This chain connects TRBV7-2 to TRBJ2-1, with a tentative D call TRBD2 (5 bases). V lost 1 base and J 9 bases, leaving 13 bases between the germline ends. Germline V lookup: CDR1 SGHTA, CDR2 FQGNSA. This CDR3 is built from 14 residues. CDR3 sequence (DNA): TGTGCCAGCAGCTTAGGCTCCCCAGCGGCTGAGCAGTTCTTC. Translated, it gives CASSLGSPAAEQFF.

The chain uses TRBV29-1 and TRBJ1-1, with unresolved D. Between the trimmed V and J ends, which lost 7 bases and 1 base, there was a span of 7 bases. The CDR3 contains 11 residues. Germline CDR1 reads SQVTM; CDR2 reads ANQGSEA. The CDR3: CSGQENTEAFF. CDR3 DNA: TGCAGCGGACAAGAGAACACTGAAGCTTTCTTT.

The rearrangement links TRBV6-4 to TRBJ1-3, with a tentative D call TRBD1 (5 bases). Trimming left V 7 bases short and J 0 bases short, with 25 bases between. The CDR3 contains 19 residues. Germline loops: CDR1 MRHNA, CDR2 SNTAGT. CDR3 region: CASTTGRGDTDSSGNTIYF. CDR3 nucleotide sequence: TGTGCCAGCACCACGGGCCGCGGGGATACAGACAGCTCTGGAAACACCATATATTTT.

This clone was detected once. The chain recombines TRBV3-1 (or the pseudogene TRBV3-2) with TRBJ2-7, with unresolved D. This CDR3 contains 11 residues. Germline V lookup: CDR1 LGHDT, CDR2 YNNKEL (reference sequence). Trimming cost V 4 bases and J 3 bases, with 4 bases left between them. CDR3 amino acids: CASSRDYEQYF. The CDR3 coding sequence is TGTGCCAGCAGCCGCGACTACGAGCAGTACTTC.

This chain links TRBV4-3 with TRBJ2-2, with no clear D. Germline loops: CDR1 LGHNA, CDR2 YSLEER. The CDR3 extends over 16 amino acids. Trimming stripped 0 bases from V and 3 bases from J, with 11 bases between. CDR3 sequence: CASSQDLVRYTGELFF. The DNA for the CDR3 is TGCGCCAGCAGCCAAGATCTGGTCAGATACACCGGGGAGCTGTTTTTT.

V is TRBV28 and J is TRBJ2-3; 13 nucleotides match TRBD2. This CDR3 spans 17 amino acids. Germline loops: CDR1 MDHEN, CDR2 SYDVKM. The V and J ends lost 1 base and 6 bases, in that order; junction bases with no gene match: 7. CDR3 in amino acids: CASSLSGTSGISDTQYF. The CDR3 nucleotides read TGTGCCAGCAGTTTATCTGGGACTAGCGGGATTTCTGATACGCAGTATTTT.

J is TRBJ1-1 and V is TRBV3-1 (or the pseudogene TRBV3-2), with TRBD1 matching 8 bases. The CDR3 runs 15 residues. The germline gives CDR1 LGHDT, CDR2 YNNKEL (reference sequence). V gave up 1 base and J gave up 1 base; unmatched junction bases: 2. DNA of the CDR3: TGTGCCAGCAGCCAAGGACAGGGGTGGAACACTGAAGCTTTCTTT. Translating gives CASSQGQGWNTEAFF.

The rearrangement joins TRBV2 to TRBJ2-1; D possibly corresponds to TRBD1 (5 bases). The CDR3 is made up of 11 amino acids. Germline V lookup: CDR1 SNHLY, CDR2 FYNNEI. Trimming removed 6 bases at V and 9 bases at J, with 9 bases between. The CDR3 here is CASSVTGEQFF. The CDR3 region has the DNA TGTGCCAGCAGCGTCACAGGTGAGCAGTTCTTC.

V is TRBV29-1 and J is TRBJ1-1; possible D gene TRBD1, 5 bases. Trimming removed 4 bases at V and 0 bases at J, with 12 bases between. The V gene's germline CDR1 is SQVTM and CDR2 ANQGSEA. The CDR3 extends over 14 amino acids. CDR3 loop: CSVAKRGMNTEAFF. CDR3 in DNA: TGCAGCGTTGCAAAAAGGGGCATGAACACTGAAGCTTTCTTT.

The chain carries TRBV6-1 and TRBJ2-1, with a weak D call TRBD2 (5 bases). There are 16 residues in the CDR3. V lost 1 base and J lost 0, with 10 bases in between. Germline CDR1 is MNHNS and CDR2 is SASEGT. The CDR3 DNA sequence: TGTGCCAGCAGTGAAGAAGCGGACCTCTCCTACAATGAGCAGTTCTTC. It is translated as CASSEEADLSYNEQFF.

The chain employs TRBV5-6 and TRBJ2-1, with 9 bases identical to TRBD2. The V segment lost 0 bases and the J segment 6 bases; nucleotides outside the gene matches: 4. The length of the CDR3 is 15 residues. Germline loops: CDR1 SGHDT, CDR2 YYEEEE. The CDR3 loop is CASSLALAGPNEQFF. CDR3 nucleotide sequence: TGTGCCAGCAGCTTGGCTCTAGCGGGACCCAATGAGCAGTTCTTC.

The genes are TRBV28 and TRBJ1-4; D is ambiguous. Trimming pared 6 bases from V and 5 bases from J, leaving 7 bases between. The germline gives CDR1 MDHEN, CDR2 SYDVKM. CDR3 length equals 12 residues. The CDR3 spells CASRQLNEKLFF. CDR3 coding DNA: TGTGCCAGCAGACAGCTGAATGAAAAACTGTTTTTT.

The CDR3 region has the DNA TGTGCCAGCAGCCAAGACCTAGCGGGAGGCTACGAGCAGTACTTC. Translated: CASSQDLAGGYEQYF. The J gene is TRBJ2-7, the V gene TRBV3-1 (or the pseudogene TRBV3-2); TRBD2 aligns across 11 bases. Germline lookup yields CDR1 LGHDT and CDR2 YNNKEL (reference sequence). CDR3 size: 15 residues. Trimming removed 0 bases from V and 3 bases from J; junction bases left unmatched: 1.